Each of the 15 T cell receptor beta chains below was sequenced from the same sample in a study of PD-L1 blockade in urothelial cancer. Profiling relied on immunoSEQ multiplex PCR, and the TCRdb table lists in-frame clones only, not all of them. Of around 70,000 clones detected, approximately 81% appear once; the ten largest clones hold 4.7%. This specimen was PBMCs, taken around atezolizumab (anti-PD-L1) treatment. The origin of the receptors is a man between 65 and 80 years old with urothelial cancer.

The rearrangement links TRBV18 to TRBJ2-3, with 13 bases lining up with TRBD2. This CDR3 contains 18 residues. CDR1 is KGHSH and CDR2 is LQKENI in the germline V gene. J was trimmed by 3 bases and V by 3 bases; bases with no gene match: 9. CDR3 in amino acids: CASSPLLAGGRETDTQYF. As DNA, the CDR3 is TGTGCCAGCTCACCGCTACTAGCGGGAGGGCGAGAGACAGATACGCAGTATTTT.

The genes are TRBV5-1 and TRBJ1-4, with a tentative D call TRBD1 (6 bases). There are 14 residues in the CDR3. V lost 2 bases to trimming and J lost 8 bases, with 13 bases between them. CDR1 and CDR2 (germline): SGHRS, YFSETQ. DNA of the CDR3: TGCGCCAGCAGCTTAACCGGGACATCGGAAAAACTGTTTTTT. Translating it yields CASSLTGTSEKLFF.

The CDR3 DNA is TGTGCCAGCACCTCCCCAGGGGGAGGAGATACGCAGTATTTT. Translating gives CASTSPGGGDTQYF. This chain uses TRBV6-5 with TRBJ2-3, with a possible D match to TRBD1 (7 bases). Germline V gene sequence: CDR1 MNHEY, CDR2 SVGAGI. Trimming cost V 7 bases and J 5 bases, with 16 bases left between them. This CDR3 region has 14 residues.

The chain is built from TRBV9 and TRBJ2-1, with D tentatively TRBD2 (6 bases). Trimming cost V 3 bases and J 5 bases, with 15 bases left between them. The CDR3 sequence is 15 residues long. From germline, CDR1 is SGDLS and CDR2 YYNGEE. CDR3 loop: CASSAVGGANNEQFF. CDR3 sequence (DNA): TGTGCCAGCAGCGCGGTGGGAGGCGCAAACAATGAGCAGTTCTTC.

The CDR3 nucleotides read TGTGCCAGCAGCTTCGGACTAGCGGGTGGAGGAGGTGAGCAGTTCTTC. Amino acid sequence: CASSFGLAGGGGEQFF. The chain combines TRBV7-3 with TRBJ2-1; TRBD2 agrees at 11 bases. Losses at the gene ends were 3 bases for V and 9 bases for J; bases not matched to a gene: 10. This CDR3 comprises 16 residues. Germline-derived CDR1 and CDR2 are SGHTA and FQGTGA.

The CDR3 nucleotides read TGTGCCAGCAGCTCCGGGACTAGCACCGGTAAGCAGTACTTC. Translating it yields CASSSGTSTGKQYF. V usage is TRBV28 and J usage is TRBJ2-7; 9 bases map to TRBD2. This CDR3 has 14 amino acids. Germline V CDR1 and CDR2: MDHEN, SYDVKM. The V segment lost 6 bases and the J segment 8 bases; nucleotides outside the gene matches: 11.

V and J are TRBV10-3 and TRBJ2-2, with 7 positions matching TRBD1. From germline, CDR1 is ENHRY and CDR2 SYGVKD. CDR3 length equals 14 residues. J was trimmed by 5 bases and V by 6 bases; bases with no gene match: 6. The CDR3 bases are TGTGCCATCAGCGGAACAGGGGTTACCGGGGAGCTGTTTTTT. This translates into CAISGTGVTGELFF.

The chain links TRBV2 to TRBJ1-4; 8 positions match TRBD1. Trimming removed 1 base from V and 8 bases from J; junction bases left unmatched: 12. The length of the CDR3 is 17 residues. CDR1 and CDR2 from the germline V gene are SNHLY and FYNNEI. This CDR3 is CASSEGGRTGSGEKLFF. CDR3 sequence (DNA): TGTGCCAGCAGTGAAGGAGGCAGGACAGGGTCAGGGGAAAAACTGTTTTTT.

J is TRBJ1-2 and V is TRBV7-2; 8 nucleotides match TRBD1. V shed 2 bases, J shed 7 bases, and the junction held 6 bases outside the gene matches. The germline V gene encodes CDR1 SGHTA and CDR2 FQGNSA. The CDR3 is 14 amino acids. CDR3 sequence: CASSLTGRGLGYTF. DNA of the CDR3: TGTGCCAGCAGCTTAACGGGCAGGGGGCTTGGCTACACCTTC.

The chain links TRBV5-7 to TRBJ2-3; 16 bases match TRBD2. TRBV5-7 is an open reading frame, and its role is uncertain. CDR3 size: 19 residues. V gave up 2 bases and J gave up 1 base; unmatched junction bases: 7. The CDR3 protein is CASSFRGLAGGPGTDTQYF. Written as DNA, the CDR3 is TGTGCCAGCAGCTTCCGGGGACTAGCGGGAGGGCCGGGCACAGATACGCAGTATTTT.

V gene TRBV7-3 combines with J gene TRBJ2-1; D call uncertain. The ends were cut back, 1 base at V and 3 bases at J, with 13 bases in the middle. Germline CDR1 reads SGHTA; CDR2 reads FQGTGA. The CDR3 sequence is 16 residues long. CDR3 sequence reads: CASSLSGLESYNEQFF. The DNA for the CDR3 is TGTGCCAGCAGCTTAAGCGGCCTAGAAAGCTACAATGAGCAGTTCTTC.

This chain joins TRBV5-1 and TRBJ2-7; 8 bases are a match to TRBD1. After removal of 4 bases from V and 5 bases from J, the junction contained 11 bases not matched to a gene. The length of the CDR3 is 15 residues. The V gene's germline CDR1 is SGHRS and CDR2 YFSETQ. The CDR3 is CASSLGQGPSHEQYF. CDR3 DNA sequence: TGCGCCAGCAGCCTCGGACAGGGCCCGTCCCACGAGCAGTACTTC.

This sequence joins TRBV5-1 and TRBJ2-1; 9 bases match TRBD2. CDR3 length: 16 residues. Germline CDR1 reads SGHRS; CDR2 reads YFSETQ. Losses at the gene ends were 4 bases for V and 4 bases for J; bases not matched to a gene: 9. CDR3 amino acids: CASSEDGTSRYNEQFF. CDR3 nucleotides: TGCGCCAGCAGCGAGGATGGGACTAGCCGATACAATGAGCAGTTCTTC.

This chain uses TRBV10-2 with TRBJ2-3; 8 nucleotides match TRBD1. Germline values: CDR1 WSHSY, CDR2 SAAADI. This CDR3 contains 15 residues. V shed 6 bases, J shed 0 bases, and the junction held 5 bases outside the gene matches. In DNA form, the CDR3 reads TGCGCCAGCAGAGACGGACAGGGAAGCACAGATACGCAGTATTTT. Translation: CASRDGQGSTDTQYF.

The chain has TRBV27 and TRBJ2-3; 8 bases align to TRBD1. The V gene's germline CDR1 is MNHEY and CDR2 SMNVEV (reference sequence). CDR3 length: 14 amino acids. The ends lost 6 bases at V and 11 bases at J; junction bases unmatched: 13. The chain's CDR3 is CASSPTGQGGVQYF. In DNA form, the CDR3 reads TGTGCCAGCAGCCCAACAGGACAGGGAGGCGTGCAGTATTTT.